The clone carrying this T cell receptor beta chain was counted many times. These data come from a study of T cells in Graves' hyperthyroidism and ophthalmopathy. Germline V lookup: CDR1 MNHNS, CDR2 SASEGT. The V gene end was trimmed by 5 bases and the J gene end by 2 bases; junction bases not matched to a gene: 8. This CDR3 spans 15 amino acids. The CDR3 regions of TCR beta were amplified from RNA transcripts. With the HTBI primer set, the TCR CDR3 went through a first round of RT-PCR. A single record per CDR3 protein comes from TCRdb applying MiXCR to the multiplex PCR reads. This table holds about 350,000 distinct CDR3 sequences, roughly 15% found once. Isolation of PBMCs was performed on 10 ml fresh peripheral blood.

The chain carries TRBV6-1 and TRBJ2-7; 8 nucleotides agree with TRBD2. Sample: blood. This clonotype was obtained from an older woman with Graves' ophthalmopathy. CDR3 DNA: TGTGCCAGCAGTTCCCCGGGGGGACTAGCCTACGAGCAGTACTTC. The encoded protein is CASSSPGGLAYEQYF.